This T cell receptor beta chain was captured by sequencing in a study of T cells in Graves' hyperthyroidism and ophthalmopathy. Researchers took RNA transcripts and amplified the TCR beta CDR3 regions from them. The primer set for the first-round RT-PCR of the TCR CDR3 was HTBI. TCRdb reanalysed the multiplex PCR reads using MiXCR and keeps one entry per CDR3 protein. Here the sample spans over 450,000 distinct CDR3 sequences, 13% to 15% being singletons. This TCR derives from a woman under 30 with Graves' hyperthyroidism. Sequenced material: blood.

This chain's CDR3 is CASSVAPSGVTDTQYF. CDR3 nucleotide sequence: TGTGCCAGCAGCGTAGCACCCAGTGGTGTCACAGATACGCAGTATTTT. The V gene is TRBV9, the J gene TRBJ2-3; no reliable D call. CDR3 length equals 16 residues. Germline V gives CDR1 SGDLS, CDR2 YYNGEE. V lost 0 bases to trimming and J lost 2 bases, with 13 bases between them.